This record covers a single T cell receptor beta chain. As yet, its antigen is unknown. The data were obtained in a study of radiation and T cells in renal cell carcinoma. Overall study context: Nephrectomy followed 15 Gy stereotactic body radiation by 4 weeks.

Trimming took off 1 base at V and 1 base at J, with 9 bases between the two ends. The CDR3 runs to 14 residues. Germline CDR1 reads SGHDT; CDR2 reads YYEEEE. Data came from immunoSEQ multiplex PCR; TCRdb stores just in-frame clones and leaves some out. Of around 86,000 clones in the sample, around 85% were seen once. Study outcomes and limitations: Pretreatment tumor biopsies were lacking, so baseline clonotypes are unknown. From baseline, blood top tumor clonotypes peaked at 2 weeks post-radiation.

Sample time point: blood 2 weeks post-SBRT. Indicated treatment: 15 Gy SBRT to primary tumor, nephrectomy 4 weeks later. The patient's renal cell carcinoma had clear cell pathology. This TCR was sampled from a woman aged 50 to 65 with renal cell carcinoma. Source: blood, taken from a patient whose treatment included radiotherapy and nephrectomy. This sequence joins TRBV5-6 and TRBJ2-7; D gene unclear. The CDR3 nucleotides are TGTGCCAGCAGCTTGAACCGGATTTCCTACGAGCAGTACTTC. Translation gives CASSLNRISYEQYF. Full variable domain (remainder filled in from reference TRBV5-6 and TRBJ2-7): DAGVTQSPTHLIKTRGQQVTLRCSPKSGHDTVSWYQQALGQGPQFIFQYYEEEERQRGNFPDRFSGHQFPNYSSELNVNALLLGDSALYLCASSLNRISYEQYFGPGTRLTVT.